This TCR beta chain was recovered during a study of blood T cells in healthy people across ages. Study results and caveats: Age brought a roughly linear fall in TCR beta diversity measured per million T cells.

In this sample, this clonotype turned up a few times. Its antigen remains unidentified. This CDR3 contains 13 residues. Trimming at V came to 5 bases and at J to 8 bases, leaving 4 bases not matched to a gene. A second PCR of about 7 to 12 cycles used a sample-barcoded 5' primer and a J-beta primer mix. MiXCR, run by TCRdb on the 5' RACE reads, gives a single entry per CDR3 protein. Of about 800,000 distinct CDR3 sequences listed, around half are singletons. Sequenced: blood. V gene TRBV12-3 or TRBV12-4 combines with J gene TRBJ2-1; 9 bases align to TRBD1. The receptor comes from an elderly man in good health. The CDR3 sequence is CASSTGGWHEQFF. CDR3 bases: TGTGCCAGCAGTACAGGGGGCTGGCATGAGCAGTTCTTC.